The TCR beta chain under discussion was sequenced for a study of T cells in narcolepsy. Turning to the study itself: Donors had narcolepsy type 1 or type 2, or were healthy controls.

Libraries were prepared by immunoSEQ multiplex PCR; TCRdb keeps only in-frame clonotypes and omits some of them. The sample has tens of thousands of clones; 85% are singletons. On this clone: What it binds is not known.

Overall study results and limits: Healthy controls reportedly lacked the autoreactive clonotypes serially found in patients' blood.

The V end was cut by 7 bases, the J end by 0 bases, with 11 bases between. The germline gives CDR1 SEHNR, CDR2 FQNEAQ (reference sequence). This CDR3 is built from 14 residues. V is TRBV7-9 and J is TRBJ2-3; D is unresolved. This TCR was sampled from a human donor with narcolepsy. The specimen sequenced was CD45RA- memory CD4+ T cells from PBMCs. The CDR3: CASTAAASTDTQYF. The CDR3 coding sequence is TGTGCCAGCACCGCGGCGGCTAGCACAGATACGCAGTATTTT.